This T cell receptor beta chain was sequenced in a study of T cell responses to AZD1222 COVID-19 vaccine. The study's findings and limits: Most donors were white British and more were female, and clonal diversity was possibly underestimated. Seropositive status at baseline applied to only six AZD1222 recipients. Scientists sampled the repertoires only once the peak T cell response had passed.

To note about this clone: Its matching antigen is unknown.

Germline lookup yields CDR1 SGDLS and CDR2 YYNGEE. The CDR3 is 13 residues long. V lost 1 base and J 6 bases, leaving 7 bases between the germline ends. Generated by immunoSEQ multiplex PCR, the TCRdb table keeps only in-frame clones and is missing some. Of tens of thousands of clones in the sample, 80% to 95% are singletons; the top ten hold roughly 4.5%. The genes are TRBV9 and TRBJ2-2; the D is unclear. The sample here was peripheral blood, taken on day 0 of MenACWY control vaccination. The sequence derives from an adult in good health. Here the CDR3 reads CASSVPPAGELFF. The CDR3 coding sequence is TGTGCCAGCAGCGTACCCCCGGCCGGGGAGCTGTTTTTT.